This TCR beta chain was identified during a study of cytomegalovirus exposure and HLA in healthy donors (dated 2017 in TCRdb). For the study in its entirety: According to an earlier analysis of a few hundred of the donors, about 170 million T cells yielded roughly 110 million unique TCR beta sequences and less than 300 Gb of sequence data. An early release that covered roughly 600 HLA-typed donors contained approximately 300 gigabases of sequencing data and 80 million or so unique TCR sequences. Among the roughly 370 genotyped donors, 81% belonged to the genetic ancestry cluster associated with self-reported Caucasian donors. The aim of the study was to test whether cataloging public T cell receptors could identify signatures of past pathogen exposure. The study used immunosequencing to profile the T cell repertoires of around 600 subjects and linked those repertoires to cytomegalovirus serostatus. Besides the first cohort of under 700 subjects, a separate validation cohort made up of over 100 different subjects was used. To predict cytomegalovirus infection status, the study combined high-throughput TCR immunosequencing, statistical association of individual TCRs with disease status, and machine learning. A later analysis re-analyzed previously published TCR beta repertoires from about 600 donors and added high-resolution HLA genotyping to study TCR occurrence patterns. The later analysis used no new phenotypic data to find candidate immune exposures, relying instead on TCR beta sequences and their occurrence across donors. In an earlier analysis of 500 to 650 of the donors, high-throughput TCR beta sequencing was used to judge whether each TCR beta V gene segment behaved as functional or pseudogenic. Donor age, sex, ethnicity and CMV serostatus were collected together with the repertoire data. In a later genetic analysis, genome-wide SNP genotypes for about 55% of the roughly 700 donors were used, and that subset was treated as a discovery cohort. Every discovery cohort repertoire had been produced on one sequencing platform. Both class I and class II loci were covered by HLA typing, at four-digit resolution. The number of typed donors differed by locus: about 620-640 for A, B, C, DRB1 and DQB1; roughly 510 for DQA1; approximately 600 for DPA1; and approximately 450 for DPB1. Four to six DR-DQ haplotypes were handled as single units for association and clustering, since linkage in the cohort was strong. Among some 400 genotyped donors of the cohort, an average of approximately 220,000 unique TCR beta nucleotide sequences was sequenced per donor, of which 15% to 20% were non-productive. What the research found in general, with its limitations: CMV serostatus was the only immune exposure information available for the cohort. In the study, around 150 TCR beta chains were listed as associated with cytomegalovirus. In an earlier analysis of some 540 of the donors, most TCR beta V segments appeared in productive rearrangements about 90% or about 30% of the time, broadly matching IMGT annotations. In vitro tests confirmed that a few of the cytomegalovirus-associated TCR beta chains recognize cytomegalovirus antigens. Some IMGT-functional V segments, including TRBV6-2 and TRBV6-3, could not be distinguished by the 87-base-pair reads and were therefore excluded. In a later analysis, several top co-occurrence clusters were reported to appear linked to parvovirus B19, influenza, CMV and Epstein-Barr virus. Correlated functional status among segregating V segments might reflect linkage disequilibrium, but an unknown experimental factor could not be ruled out. A later analysis associated 15,000 to 20,000 TCR beta sequences with specific HLA alleles at a false discovery rate of 0.05. In a later analysis, the rate of TCR association differed among HLA loci, with DRB1 alleles having the most associated TCRs and HLA-C alleles having the fewest. A further reported finding was that TCR beta sequences accurately predicted the HLA-A and HLA-B alleles for most subjects in the first cohort. In a later genetic analysis, a missense DCLRE1C variant was associated with V-gene and J-gene trimming of TCR beta chains, and the association was replicated in an independent cohort. When HLA alleles, especially DR and DQ, strongly co-occurred, attributing TCR associations to individual alleles was difficult. A group of highly shared sequence variants was considered likely to be a technical artifact of the sequencing pipeline. According to the authors, the approach could potentially be generalized to other disease states and immunological phenotypes. In a later analysis, most CMV-associated TCR beta chains were found to appear HLA-restricted, with HLA associations seemingly driven largely by CMV exposure. Roughly uniform sequencing depth across donors was assumed in presence/absence analyses, although this assumption may not hold. The earlier analysis of approximately 560 of the donors excluded around 17 rarely observed V segments, including chromosome 9 orphons, because counts were too low. In this cohort, only TCR beta chains were sequenced, and detectable features were limited by the absence of alpha or paired-chain data. In a later genetic analysis, fewer N-insertions in productive TCRs were reported among donors in an Asian-associated ancestry cluster than the roughly 700-donor mean. Because HLA typing was missing for some donors at each locus, association tests included only the typed subset. In both the original and validation cohorts, the classifier was reported to diagnose cytomegalovirus status with high specificity and sensitivity. In a later analysis, HLA-associated TCR beta chains showed more clonal expansion and lower generation probabilities than non-associated chains that were equally common. While some public TCRs were present in many individuals, most TCR sequences turned up only very rarely across donors.

As to this clone: Its binding antigen is unknown. Per-base quality was not reported, and no clone a single base away is much larger than it.

For CDR1 and CDR2, the germline V gene lists MNHNS and SASEGT. V lost 0 bases and J lost 3 bases, and the count of bases not matched to a germline gene is 6. The CDR3 spans 16 residues, from the cysteine through the phenylalanine. CDR3 DNA only is kept here, 48 bases in frame from base 1. Receptor amplification or capture employed the immunoSEQ multiplex PCR assay. The multiplex PCR relied on a mix of 60 forward primers for TCR Vbeta segments and 13 reverse primers for TCR Jbeta segments. Amplification of the CDR3 region of rearranged TCR beta genes was performed with a multiplex PCR assay on genomic DNA. On the Illumina HiSeq System, the amplified TCR beta libraries were sequenced as 87-base-pair reads. In the authors' own workflow: In a later analysis, about 80 million unique TCR beta chains were counted across the 690 or so repertoires, and roughly 11 million of these chains were shared by at least two donors. To remove PCR and sequencing errors, raw reads were error-corrected and collapsed into unique sequences using a nearest-neighbor algorithm that merged closely related sequences. Alignment of CDR3 sequences to IMGT reference sequences was used to assign V, D and J gene segments. For a sequence to be retained, a match of at least six nucleotides to both a V gene segment and a J gene segment was required. Rearrangements were called productive when the CDR3 lacked stop codons and stayed in frame with V and J; all others were non-productive. CDR3 was defined according to IMGT convention as the region running from the second conserved V-encoded cysteine to the conserved J-encoded phenylalanine. The earlier analysis of approximately 500 of the donors excluded sequences that lacked an unambiguous match to a single V gene segment. In an earlier analysis of a few hundred of the donors, a V segment was called functional when productive rearrangements were above 56.7%, and segregating when the standard deviation between donors exceeded 5%. A statistical classification framework was built for diagnosing cytomegalovirus status from the catalog of TCR beta chain sequences. A later analysis assigned V and J genes by comparing TCR nucleotide sequences with IMGT/GENE-DB human TR gene sequences. Using the TCRdist pipeline, a later analysis assigned CDR3 sequences along with most-parsimonious VDJ recombination scenarios. In a later analysis, each TCR beta chain was defined by its CDR3 amino acid sequence together with its V-gene family, and reads lacking a unique V-gene family were excluded. To address suspected cross-contamination and a sequencing artifact, a later analysis removed approximately 600 highly shared, low-generation-probability nucleotide sequences. A later analysis calculated a clonal expansion index for each public chain from normalized within-repertoire ranks of inferred template counts. Generation probabilities in a later analysis came from a VDJ recombination model fitted to out-of-frame rearrangements, and those results were checked against IGoR. In a later analysis, TCR-TCR, TCR-HLA and TCR-CMV co-occurrence was scored with hypergeometric tests, and a repertoire-size bias correction was applied to TCR pairs. To estimate false discovery rates, a later analysis permuted the HLA or CMV assignments 20 times. In a later analysis, co-occurring TCRs were grouped with DBSCAN, and TCRdist sequence similarity was added when clustering was performed within HLA-allele-positive subsets. Co-occurrence clustering excluded repertoires with fewer than 30,000 or more than 120,000 public chains, plus five with anomalous nucleotide sharing. What TCRdb holds here is the immuneACCESS table cut down to in-frame rearrangements. Part of the clones is not present; checked against another copy, under half of the missing clones reflect an unresolved V gene, and the others are unexplained. V, J and clone size derive from that table, while D and trimming were established from the DNA sequence. The sample table records around 90,000 clones; approximately 64% of these occur just once. The ten largest clones take up roughly 21% of the sample.

The cohort consisted of 670 or so healthy bone marrow donors. Cohort members were all nominally healthy when sampled, although unrecorded immune exposures were likely present. The donor tested CMV seropositive and was one of the 289 seropositive cohort members. A peripheral blood sample was collected from each donor, and TCR beta sequencing was performed on peripheral blood mononuclear cells. Genomic DNA extraction from the blood cell samples was performed with the Qiagen DNeasy Blood Extraction Kit. The specimen sequenced was PBMCs. The source is a woman aged 50 to 65 in good health and CMV-seropositive. The chain employs TRBV6-1 and TRBJ2-7; 9 bases in the middle match TRBD1. The CDR3 has the sequence CASSEAGTGKLYEQYF. The nucleotide sequence reads as follows: TGTGCCAGCAGTGAAGCAGGGACAGGGAAACTCTACGAGCAGTACTTC.